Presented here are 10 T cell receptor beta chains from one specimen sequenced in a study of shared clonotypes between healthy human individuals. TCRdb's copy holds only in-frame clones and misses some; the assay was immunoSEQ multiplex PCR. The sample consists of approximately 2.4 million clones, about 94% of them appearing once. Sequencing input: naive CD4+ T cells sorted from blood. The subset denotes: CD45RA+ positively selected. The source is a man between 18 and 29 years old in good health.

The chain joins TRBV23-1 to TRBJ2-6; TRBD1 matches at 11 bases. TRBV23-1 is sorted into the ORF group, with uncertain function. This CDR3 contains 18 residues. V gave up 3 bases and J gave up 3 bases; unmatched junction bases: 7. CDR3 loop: CASSQHGQGAFGANVLTF. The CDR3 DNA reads TGCGCCAGCAGTCAGCACGGACAGGGGGCGTTTGGGGCCAACGTCCTGACTTTC.

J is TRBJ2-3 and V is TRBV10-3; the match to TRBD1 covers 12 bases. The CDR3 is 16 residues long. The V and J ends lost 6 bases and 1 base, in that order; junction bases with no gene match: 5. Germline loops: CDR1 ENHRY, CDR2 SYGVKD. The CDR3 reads CAISRGTGGGTDTQYF. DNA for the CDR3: TGTGCCATCAGCCGCGGGACAGGGGGCGGCACAGATACGCAGTATTTT.

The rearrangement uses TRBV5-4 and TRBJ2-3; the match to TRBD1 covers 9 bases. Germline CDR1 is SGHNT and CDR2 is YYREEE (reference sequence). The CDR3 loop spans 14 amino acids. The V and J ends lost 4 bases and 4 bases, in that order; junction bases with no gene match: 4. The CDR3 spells CASSPGTGPDTQYF. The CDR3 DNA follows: TGTGCCAGCAGCCCAGGGACAGGGCCAGATACGCAGTATTTT.

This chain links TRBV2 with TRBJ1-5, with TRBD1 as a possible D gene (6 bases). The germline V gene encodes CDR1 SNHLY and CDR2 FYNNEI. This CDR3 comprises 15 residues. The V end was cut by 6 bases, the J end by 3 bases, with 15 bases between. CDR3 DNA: TGTGCCAGCAGCGCTACACAGGGTACCAATCAGCCCCAGCATTTT. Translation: CASSATQGTNQPQHF.

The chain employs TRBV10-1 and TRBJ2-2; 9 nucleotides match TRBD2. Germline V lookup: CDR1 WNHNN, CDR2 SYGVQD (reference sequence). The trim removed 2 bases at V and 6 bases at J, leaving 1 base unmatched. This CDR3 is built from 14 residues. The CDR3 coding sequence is TGCGCCAGCAGTGAGGCGGGAGGGTCCGGGGAGCTGTTTTTT. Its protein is CASSEAGGSGELFF.

The CDR3 spells CASKKPYSRDKNTGELFF. The CDR3 DNA reads as TGTGCCAGTAAAAAACCTTATTCACGGGACAAGAACACCGGGGAGCTGTTTTTT. The genes are TRBV19 and TRBJ2-2; D is possibly TRBD1 (6 bases). This CDR3 is 18 amino acids long. Trimming cost V 7 bases and J 1 base, with 22 bases left between them. The germline CDR1 and CDR2 sequences are LNHDA and SQIVND (reference sequence).

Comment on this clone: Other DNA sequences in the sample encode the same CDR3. CDR3 sequence reads: CASSPGQGADTQYF. DNA of the CDR3: TGTGCCAGCTCACCAGGACAGGGAGCAGATACGCAGTATTTT. The rearrangement uses TRBV18 and TRBJ2-3, with TRBD1 identical over 8 bases. In germline, CDR1 is KGHSH, CDR2 LQKENI. The CDR3 contains 14 residues. The J segment lost 4 bases and the V segment lost 2 bases, leaving 2 bases of the junction unmatched.

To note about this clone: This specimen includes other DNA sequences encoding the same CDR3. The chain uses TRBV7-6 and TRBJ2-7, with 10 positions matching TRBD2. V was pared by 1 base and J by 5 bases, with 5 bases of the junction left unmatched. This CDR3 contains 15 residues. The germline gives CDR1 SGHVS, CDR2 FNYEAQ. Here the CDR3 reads CASSLGLAGVHEQYF. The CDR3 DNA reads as TGTGCCAGCAGCTTAGGCCTAGCGGGAGTGCACGAGCAGTACTTC. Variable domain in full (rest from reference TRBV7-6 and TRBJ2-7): GAGVSQSPRYKVTKRGQDVALRCDPISGHVSLYWYRQALGQGPEFLTYFNYEAQQDKSGLPNDRFSAERPEGSISTLTIQRTEQRDSAMYRCASSLGLAGVHEQYFGPGTRLTVT.

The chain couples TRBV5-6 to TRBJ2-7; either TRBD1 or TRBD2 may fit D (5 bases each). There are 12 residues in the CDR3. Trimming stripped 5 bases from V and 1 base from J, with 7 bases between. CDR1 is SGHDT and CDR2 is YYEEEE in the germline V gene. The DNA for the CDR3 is TGTGCCAGCAGGGGGGTATCCTACGAGCAGTACTTC. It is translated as CASRGVSYEQYF. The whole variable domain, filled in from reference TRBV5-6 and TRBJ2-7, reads DAGVTQSPTHLIKTRGQQVTLRCSPKSGHDTVSWYQQALGQGPQFIFQYYEEEERQRGNFPDRFSGHQFPNYSSELNVNALLLGDSALYLCASRGVSYEQYFGPGTRLTVT.

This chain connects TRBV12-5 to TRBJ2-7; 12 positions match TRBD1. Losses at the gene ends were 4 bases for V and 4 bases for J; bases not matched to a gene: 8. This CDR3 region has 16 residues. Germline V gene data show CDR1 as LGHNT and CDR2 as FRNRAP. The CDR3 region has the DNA TGTGCTAGTGGTTCGGCCGGGACAGGGGGCCGGTACGAGCAGTACTTC. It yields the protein CASGSAGTGGRYEQYF.